The T cell receptor (beta chain) under discussion was sequenced for a study of shared clonotypes between healthy human individuals. Broader study findings: A handful of donors had roughly 5% of their naive CD4 clonotypes in common. Non-shared clonotypes had lower generation probabilities than those shared by all four donors. Donors were few, which limited the genetic and exposure-history diversity represented.

Of note for this clone: Its specificity is unknown. The sample holds other DNA sequences that translate to the same CDR3.

Assay execution took place at the deep level. Measured with immunoSEQ multiplex PCR; TCRdb has only the in-frame clones, and not every one. The table shows around 2,000,000 clones, with 85% to 95% occurring only once. The germline gives CDR1 SGHRS, CDR2 YFSETQ. With V trimmed by 0 bases and J by 3 bases, 0 bases remained unmatched. The CDR3 length is 14 residues. The source material was naive CD4+ T cells sorted from blood. Indicated subset: CD45RA+ positively selected. The receptor comes from a man aged 18 to 29 in good health. This sequence joins TRBV5-1 and TRBJ1-3, with TRBD1 identical over 7 bases. Here the CDR3 DNA reads TGCGCCAGCAGCTTGGGACAGGGTGGAAACACCATATATTTT. Translation gives CASSLGQGGNTIYF.